The rows below give T cell receptor beta chains drawn from one sample of a study of identical twins. TCRdb called the 5' RACE reads again in MiXCR, with one record for every CDR3 protein. The repertoire includes 450,000 to 650,000 distinct CDR3 sequences, roughly 9.9% of them detected once, and 3% sits in the top ten. The same sample was also studied in work on yellow fever vaccine responses in identical twins.

Sequencing was carried out using PBMCs. The receptors were sampled from a woman under 30 in good health. Both conserved end residues are part of each CDR3. D genes are given only for firm matches.

-,TRBV7-9,CATSDGSNYGCTF
-,TRBV29-1,CSVLDGVEQYF
TRBD2,TRBV5-1,CASSSITYGMASGSQETQYF
-,TRBV28,CASSLGRRVNSPLHF
TRBD1,TRBV29-1,CSVEWDREYQETQYF
TRBD1,TRBV5-4,CASSSRTGNNSPLHF
-,TRBV3-1,CASSLDVGSHEQYF
-,TRBV12-3/TRBV12-4,CASGRQGLSEQYF
-,TRBV11-2,CASSLDAGSRTGELFF
TRBD2,TRBV7-9,CASSHGTGTSGHNEQFF
TRBD1,TRBV5-1,CASSLAQGEVTEAFF
TRBD2,TRBV5-5,CASSFRAGGPDTQYF
TRBD1,TRBV4-1,CASSRRDRPYEQYF
-,TRBV15,CATSRGGLLGQETQYF
-,TRBV29-1,CSVAGPIGNEQFF
-,TRBV20-1,CSARDLRGSNYGYTF
-,TRBV19,CASSIPGASTEAFF
TRBD1,TRBV20-1,CSARPLWTGGFYEQYF
TRBD1,TRBV30,CAWSSDRGRVTQYF
-,TRBV6-1,CASIDPGSGNTIYF
TRBD2,TRBV6-5,CASSYKERGWQETQYF
-,TRBV30,CAWRGTGELFF
TRBD2,TRBV20-1,CSARDILAGGGGETGELFF
TRBD2,TRBV29-1,CSVVRVAGPYNEQFF
-,TRBV29-1,CSVLAGDTEAFF
TRBD2,TRBV28,CASSGRSGGVTETQYF
-,TRBV14,CASSQDPRDTQYF
TRBD2,TRBV5-1,CASSFPAGGKSYEQYF
-,TRBV3-1,CASSQDYNEQFF
TRBD1,TRBV4-1,CASSQNPSDRTGHSYEQYF
-,TRBV4-3,CASSQDLVVLETQYF
TRBD2,TRBV7-2,CASSPRLSGGGTGELFF
-,TRBV21-1,CASSKGVKTDSSYEQYF
-,TRBV20-1,CSARDIWGGSTDTQYF
TRBD1,TRBV7-9,CATLGTVKNGYTF
TRBD2,TRBV3-1,CASNQRSGGATGELFF
-,TRBV4-1,CASSQVTRTEQYF
TRBD1,TRBV5-1,CASSSDRGYEQYF
-,TRBV27,CASSTVAASRYEQYF
TRBD1,TRBV7-9,CASSKTGGQGNQPQHF
TRBD2,TRBV10-3,CAIEGGSFNEQFF
-,TRBV24-1,CATSGEATYEQYF
TRBD2,TRBV7-9,CASSLGGGSYNEQFF
-,TRBV20-1,CSAPVVVQETQYF
TRBD2,TRBV12-3/TRBV12-4,CASTSGGLGTDTQYF
-,TRBV6-5,CASSNTVPSYNEQFF